This T cell receptor beta chain was profiled in a study of blood T cells in healthy people across ages. Across the whole study: Roughly one uniquely barcoded beta molecule per two T cells was captured.

A remark on this clonotype: Its matching antigen is unknown. This may be a read error: a much more frequent sequence differs by one nucleotide.

Whenever a sample was processed, at least 7 million PBMCs were isolated. This CDR3 spans 11 amino acids. CDR1 is SGHRS, CDR2 YFSETQ, per germline. Findings and caveats of the study: Diversity figures based on one million T cells were deemed too low.

Then a second PCR, running roughly 7 to 11 cycles, was carried out with a sample-barcoded 5' primer and a J-beta primer mix. A template-switch adaptor that had 12 random nucleotides put a tag on each cDNA molecule. TCRdb re-called the 5' RACE reads through MiXCR, storing one row per CDR3 protein. The sample records approximately 810,000 distinct CDR3 sequences, under 30% being singletons. The receptor's source is a woman of 80 years or more in good health. The genes are TRBV5-1 and TRBJ2-3; unclear D gene. Sequences were obtained from blood. DNA of the CDR3: TGCGCCAGCGGCTTGATAGATACGCAGTATTTT. Translating it yields CASGLIDTQYF.